A selection of T cell receptor beta chains follows, all from one sample in a study of shared clonotypes between healthy human individuals. The method was immunoSEQ multiplex PCR; TCRdb's version includes in-frame clones alone and lacks a portion of them. This sample carries approximately 2,000,000 clones, around 93% of them seen once, and the ten largest clones take approximately 1.7%. The sample comprised naive CD8+ T cells from PBMCs. All receptors come from a man aged 18 to 29 in good health. Some clones in this sample may be carry-over from other donors' samples. CDR3s include the opening cysteine and the closing phenylalanine or tryptophan. The D gene is left open where the match is weak. Size is omitted from some rows. Given values are once, few, many or a class for expanded clones.

>TRBV28|TRBD2|TRBJ2-5|.
TGTGCCAGCAGCCCGGGGGGGATTGGGGTTGAGACCCAGTACTTC
CASSPGGIGVETQYF
>TRBV28|.|TRBJ2-1|.
TGTGCCAGCAGTTATTTGGGGGCCTCCTACAATGAGCAGTTCTTC
CASSYLGASYNEQFF
>TRBV27|.|TRBJ1-5|once
TGTGCCAGCAGTTCCCACAGGGCGGGTCAGCCCCAGCATTTT
CASSSHRAGQPQHF
>TRBV11-2|.|TRBJ2-7|.
TGTGCCAGCAGCTCCCGGGGCAGTTCCTACGAGCAGTACTTC
CASSSRGSSYEQYF
>TRBV5-4|TRBD2|TRBJ2-7|.
TGTGCCAGCAGCGCAGGACTAGCGGGAGCTCTCGAGCAGTACTTC
CASSAGLAGALEQYF
>TRBV5-6|.|TRBJ2-1|.
TGTGCCAGCAGCTTGTTTTTAGGACAGTCCTACAATGAGCAGTTCTTC
CASSLFLGQSYNEQFF
>TRBV9|.|TRBJ1-1|.
TGTGCCAGCAGCGCACTAGGACGCTCGGACACTGAAGCTTTCTTT
CASSALGRSDTEAFF
>TRBV27|TRBD2|TRBJ2-3|.
TGTGCCAGCAGTTCCCCGCCTAGCGGAAGCACAGATACGCAGTATTTT
CASSSPPSGSTDTQYF
>TRBV29-1|TRBD1|TRBJ1-1|.
TGCAGCGTTAGGACAGGGGGCGGTAACACTGAAGCTTTCTTT
CSVRTGGGNTEAFF
>TRBV4-3|TRBD2|TRBJ2-7|.
TGCGCCAGCAGCCTTGGGACTAGCGGGAACTACGAGCAGTACTTC
CASSLGTSGNYEQYF
>TRBV19|TRBD2|TRBJ2-5|.
TGTGCCAGTAGTGGTCTCGCGGGAGGGCAGACCCAGTACTTC
CASSGLAGGQTQYF
>TRBV4-2|TRBD2|TRBJ2-1|.
TGTGCCAGCAGCCAAAGTGCTAGCGGGAACGAGCAGTTCTTC
CASSQSASGNEQFF
>TRBV25-1|.|TRBJ2-7|.
TGTGCCAGCAGTGAATTGCGCTGGGGGTACTACGAGCAGTACTTC
CASSELRWGYYEQYF
>TRBV10-1|TRBD2|TRBJ2-1|once
TGCGCCAGCAGCAAGCCAAAGGGACTAGCGGGAGGGCCCGGTGAGCAGTTCTTC
CASSKPKGLAGGPGEQFF
>TRBV7-9|TRBD1|TRBJ2-2|.
TGTGCCAGCAGCTCACCGGGACAGGGGAGCGGGGAGCTGTTTTTT
CASSSPGQGSGELFF
>TRBV19|TRBD2|TRBJ2-1|.
TGTGCCAGTAGTATTGAGGTAGCGGCTAGCGGGTTCTACAATGAGCAGTTCTTC
CASSIEVAASGFYNEQFF
>TRBV11-2|.|TRBJ2-5|.
TGTGCCAGCAGCCCAATGTACCAAGAGACCCAGTACTTC
CASSPMYQETQYF
>TRBV10-3|.|TRBJ2-7|once
TGTGCCATCAGTGGGACGCAGGATATGGACGAGCAGTACTTC
CAISGTQDMDEQYF
>TRBV2|TRBD2|TRBJ2-1|.
TGTGCCAGCAATTGGGGGGGGACGGGCTCCTACAATGAGCAGTTCTTC
CASNWGGTGSYNEQFF
>TRBV13|.|TRBJ2-4|once
TGTGCCAGCAGCGCTTGGGGGAAAAACATTCAGTACTTC
CASSAWGKNIQYF
>TRBV9|.|TRBJ2-3|.
TGTGCCAGCGGACCGAGCTCGCGTGATACGCAGTATTTT
CASGPSSRDTQYF
>TRBV27|.|TRBJ2-1|.
TGTGCCATTTCCAGGGGTAATGAGCAGTTCTTC
CAISRGNEQFF
>TRBV9|.|TRBJ2-2|.
TGTGCCAGCAGCGGAACGGGATTCCTCACCGGGCCCGGGGAGCTGTTTTTT
CASSGTGFLTGPGELFF
>TRBV2|.|TRBJ2-5|.
TGTGCCAGCAGTGAACAGACAGAGATCCAAGAGACCCAGTACTTC
CASSEQTEIQETQYF
>TRBV13|TRBD2|TRBJ2-3|.
TGTGCCAGCAGCCTCCGAACTAGCGGGAGGGCCGGGGCCGGCACAGATACGCAGTATTTT
CASSLRTSGRAGAGTDTQYF
>TRBV28|TRBD1|TRBJ2-7|.
TGTGCCAGCAGGGCTACAGGGGGTTCTACCTACGAGCAGTACTTC
CASRATGGSTYEQYF
>TRBV10-1|TRBD1|TRBJ2-7|.
TGCGCCAGCAGTGCGGACAGGGACAACTCCTACGAGCAGTACTTC
CASSADRDNSYEQYF
>TRBV25-1|.|TRBJ2-1|.
TGTGCCAGCGGGCTAGATGGCAATGAGCAGTTCTTC
CASGLDGNEQFF
>TRBV2|.|TRBJ2-3|.
TGTGCCAGCAGTTCCCTCCCCACTAGCACAGATACGCAGTATTTT
CASSSLPTSTDTQYF
>TRBV7-8|.|TRBJ1-4|.
TGTGCCAGCAGCTCAGGGGATGCGGGAATCAGGGAAAAACTGTTTTTT
CASSSGDAGIREKLFF
>TRBV28|.|TRBJ2-4|.
TGTGCCAGCAAAACCTACAGGGACGATGTTGGCAAAAACATTCAGTACTTC
CASKTYRDDVGKNIQYF
>TRBV30|TRBD1|TRBJ1-1|few
TGTGCCTGGAGTGGGCCCTACAGGGGAACGGCTTTCTTT
CAWSGPYRGTAFF
>TRBV7-9|TRBD2|TRBJ2-1|.
TGTGCCAGCAGCCAAGCTGTTAGCGGGAGCCTAATTAACGAGCAGTTCTTC
CASSQAVSGSLINEQFF
>TRBV28|.|TRBJ1-2|.
TGTGCCAGCAGACCGGATAGGGTGGTAGATGGCTACACCTTC
CASRPDRVVDGYTF
>TRBV7-9|.|TRBJ1-2|.
TGTGCCAGCAGCTTAGGGCAAGGCCCCAGTCGGGGCTACACCTTC
CASSLGQGPSRGYTF
>TRBV4-3|TRBD1|TRBJ1-3|.
TGCGCCAGCAGCCAAGTCGCACAGGGGTACGGAAACACCATATATTTT
CASSQVAQGYGNTIYF
>TRBV11-2|.|TRBJ2-3|.
TGTGCCAGCAGCTTCCTCCCCCGGGAGAGGGCAGATACGCAGTATTTT
CASSFLPRERADTQYF
>TRBV5-4|.|TRBJ1-1|.
TGTGCCAGCGCCTTAGGGGCGTCCATGAACACTGAAGCTTTCTTT
CASALGASMNTEAFF
>TRBV7-9|TRBD1|TRBJ1-2|.
TGTGCCAGCAGCCTCAACACGGGACAGGTGTCCTATGGCTACACCTTC
CASSLNTGQVSYGYTF
>TRBV2|TRBD1|TRBJ1-5|.
TGTGCCAGCAGTGTCTCAACAGGGGGCGTGCGCAATCAGCCCCAGCATTTT
CASSVSTGGVRNQPQHF
>TRBV11-1|.|TRBJ1-1|.
TGTGCCAGCAGCTTAGAAGAGACAGGCCACACTGAAGCTTTCTTT
CASSLEETGHTEAFF
>TRBV4-1|.|TRBJ1-6|once
TGCGCCAGCAGCCAAGATGCGGTAGGAGCTAATTCACCCCTCCACTTT
CASSQDAVGANSPLHF
>TRBV5-1|.|TRBJ2-3|.
TGCGCCAGCAGCTTGGCGGCAGATACGCAGTATTTT
CASSLAADTQYF
>TRBV28|.|TRBJ2-1|.
TGTGCCAGCAGTTTGAACTTTGGTCCGGGGAATGAGCAGTTCTTC
CASSLNFGPGNEQFF
>TRBV29-1|.|TRBJ1-2|.
TGCAGCGTTGAAGGGACTGATAATGGCTACACCTTC
CSVEGTDNGYTF